This is a list of T cell receptor beta chains from one sample in a study of T cell responses to AZD1222 COVID-19 vaccine. Measured with immunoSEQ multiplex PCR; TCRdb has only the in-frame clones, and not every one. In the table there are some 50,000 clones, roughly 90% of which are singletons. Sequenced here: peripheral blood, sampled 28 days after the second AZD1222 dose. The receptors come from an adult who received the AZD1222 COVID-19 vaccine. The CDR3 runs from the conserved cysteine through the conserved F or W. D genes are given only for firm matches. For some rows the clone size is stated as once, few or many, or as a class when expanded; others skip it.

D: TRBD2; size: .; V: TRBV19; J: TRBJ2-1; CDR3: CASTNRGREEQFF; DNA: TGTGCCAGTACCAATCGCGGGAGGGAAGAGCAGTTCTTC
D: .; size: .; V: TRBV7-9; J: TRBJ1-3; CDR3: CASSQGHLSGNTIYF; DNA: TGTGCCAGCAGCCAGGGACATTTGTCTGGAAACACCATATATTTT
D: .; size: .; V: TRBV6-2/TRBV6-3; J: TRBJ1-2; CDR3: CASSFLPTGYYGYTF; DNA: TGTGCCAGCAGTTTTCTCCCGACAGGATACTATGGCTACACCTTC
D: TRBD1; size: once; V: TRBV3-1/TRBV3-2; J: TRBJ2-3; CDR3: CASSRRQGKDTQYF; DNA: TGTGCCAGCAGCCGGCGACAGGGTAAGGATACGCAGTATTTT
D: .; size: .; V: TRBV19; J: TRBJ2-3; CDR3: CASSQGPQNTDTQYF; DNA: TGTGCCAGTAGCCAGGGCCCGCAAAACACAGATACGCAGTATTTT
D: .; size: .; V: TRBV19; J: TRBJ1-5; CDR3: CASSMTGNVNGPQHF; DNA: TGTGCCAGTAGTATGACAGGAAACGTGAATGGGCCCCAGCATTTT
D: .; size: few; V: TRBV29-1; J: TRBJ1-1; CDR3: CSAAPALRTEAFF; DNA: TGCAGCGCCGCCCCGGCCCTGCGAACTGAAGCTTTCTTT
D: .; size: .; V: TRBV5-1; J: TRBJ1-2; CDR3: CASSLTRGEANYGYTF; DNA: TGCGCCAGCAGCTTGACCAGGGGCGAGGCTAACTATGGCTACACCTTC
D: TRBD2; size: once; V: TRBV25-1; J: TRBJ2-1; CDR3: CASSDPALAGARDEQFF; DNA: TGTGCCAGCAGTGACCCCGCACTAGCGGGAGCTCGGGATGAGCAGTTCTTC
D: .; size: once; V: TRBV29-1; J: TRBJ2-7; CDR3: CSATPGVGPYEQYF; DNA: TGCAGCGCAACCCCGGGGGTGGGCCCTTACGAGCAGTACTTC
D: .; size: once; V: TRBV13; J: TRBJ2-3; CDR3: CASSFSGLGPLSTDTQYF; DNA: TGTGCCAGCAGCTTTTCGGGGTTGGGACCGCTAAGCACAGATACGCAGTATTTT
D: TRBD1; size: .; V: TRBV28; J: TRBJ1-1; CDR3: CASSTWTGGSYTEAFF; DNA: TGTGCCAGCAGTACCTGGACAGGGGGCTCATACACTGAAGCTTTCTTT
D: .; size: .; V: TRBV5-4; J: TRBJ2-3; CDR3: CASSFDSDTQYF; DNA: TGTGCCAGCAGCTTCGACTCTGATACGCAGTATTTT
D: .; size: .; V: TRBV27; J: TRBJ2-3; CDR3: CASSLEGTSTDTQYF; DNA: TGTGCCAGCAGTTTAGAGGGGACTAGCACAGATACGCAGTATTTT
D: TRBD1; size: once; V: TRBV5-1; J: TRBJ2-7; CDR3: CASSPNPGQGFYEQYF; DNA: TGCGCCAGCAGCCCAAATCCGGGACAGGGGTTTTACGAGCAGTACTTC
D: .; size: .; V: TRBV19; J: TRBJ1-6; CDR3: CASSITGGVSPLHF; DNA: TGTGCCAGTAGTATTACCGGAGGGGTCTCACCCCTCCACTTT
D: .; size: .; V: TRBV12-5; J: TRBJ1-1; CDR3: CASGPRSIGQKNTEAFF; DNA: TGTGCTAGTGGCCCCAGGTCCATTGGACAGAAGAACACTGAAGCTTTCTTT
D: .; size: .; V: TRBV7-8; J: TRBJ2-1; CDR3: CASSLRRVYNEQFF; DNA: TGTGCCAGCAGCCTGCGAAGGGTCTACAATGAGCAGTTCTTC
D: TRBD2; size: .; V: TRBV9; J: TRBJ2-1; CDR3: CASSKTPGTSGRNEQFF; DNA: TGTGCCAGCAGCAAAACACCCGGGACTAGCGGGAGAAATGAGCAGTTCTTC
D: TRBD2; size: .; V: TRBV5-1; J: TRBJ2-7; CDR3: CASSPQLRGRAYEQYF; DNA: TGCGCCAGCAGCCCTCAACTACGCGGGAGGGCCTACGAGCAGTACTTC
D: .; size: .; V: TRBV7-9; J: TRBJ1-5; CDR3: CASSLASANGQPQHF; DNA: TGTGCCAGCAGCTTAGCGTCGGCTAACGGTCAGCCCCAGCATTTT
D: TRBD1; size: .; V: TRBV6-2/TRBV6-3; J: TRBJ2-3; CDR3: CASSSTGPPDTQYF; DNA: TGTGCCAGCAGCTCGACAGGGCCTCCAGATACGCAGTATTTT
D: TRBD1; size: .; V: TRBV2; J: TRBJ2-7; CDR3: CASSPGQGPYEQYF; DNA: TGTGCCAGCAGCCCGGGACAGGGACCCTACGAGCAGTACTTC
D: TRBD1; size: .; V: TRBV5-5; J: TRBJ1-5; CDR3: CASSSTTGGEPPSNQPQHF; DNA: TGTGCCAGCAGCTCAACCACAGGGGGCGAACCCCCGAGCAATCAGCCCCAGCATTTT
D: TRBD1; size: .; V: TRBV6-5; J: TRBJ1-5; CDR3: CASRQDRSNQPQHF; DNA: TGTGCCAGCAGACAGGACAGGAGCAATCAGCCCCAGCATTTT
D: .; size: once; V: TRBV19; J: TRBJ1-5; CDR3: CASSIDNRVNQPQHF; DNA: TGTGCCAGTAGTATAGATAACAGGGTGAATCAGCCCCAGCATTTT
D: .; size: .; V: TRBV4-1; J: TRBJ2-1; CDR3: CASSPLGRSSYNEQFF; DNA: TGCGCCAGCAGCCCCCTTGGGAGAAGCTCCTACAATGAGCAGTTCTTC
D: TRBD2; size: .; V: TRBV5-1; J: TRBJ2-1; CDR3: CASSLPRSGRSNEQFF; DNA: TGCGCCAGCAGCCTCCCTCGCAGCGGGAGATCCAATGAGCAGTTCTTC
D: .; size: .; V: TRBV11-2; J: TRBJ2-5; CDR3: CASSLVARTGETQYF; DNA: TGTGCCAGCAGCTTGGTGGCTCGGACGGGAGAGACCCAGTACTTC